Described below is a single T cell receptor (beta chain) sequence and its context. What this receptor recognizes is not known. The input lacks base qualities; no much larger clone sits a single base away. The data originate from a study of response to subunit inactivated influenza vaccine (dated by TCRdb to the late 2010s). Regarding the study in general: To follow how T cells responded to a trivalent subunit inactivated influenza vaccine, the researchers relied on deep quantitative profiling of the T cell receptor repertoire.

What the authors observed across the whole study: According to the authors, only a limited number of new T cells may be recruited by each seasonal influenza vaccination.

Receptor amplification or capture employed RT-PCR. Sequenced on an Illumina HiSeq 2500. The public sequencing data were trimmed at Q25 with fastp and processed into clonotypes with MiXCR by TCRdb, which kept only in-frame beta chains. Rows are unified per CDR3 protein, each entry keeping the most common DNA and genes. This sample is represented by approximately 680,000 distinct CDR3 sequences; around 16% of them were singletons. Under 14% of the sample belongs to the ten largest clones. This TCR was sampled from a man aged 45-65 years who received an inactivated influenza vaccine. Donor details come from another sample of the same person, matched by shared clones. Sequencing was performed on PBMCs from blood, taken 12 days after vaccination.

The CDR3: CASSWRESSYNSPLHF. The bases are TGTGCCAGCAGTTGGAGAGAGAGCTCCTATAATTCACCCCTCCACTTT. The rearrangement combines TRBV6-5 with TRBJ1-6, with no confidently assigned D gene. V is clipped by 4 bases and J by 0 bases, and the sequence between their germline boundaries is 10 bases long. The CDR3 runs 16 residues from the cysteine to the phenylalanine. The retained sequence is limited to the CDR3, 48 bases, with the frame set at the first base. The germline V gene encodes CDR1 MNHEY and CDR2 SVGAGI.